The rows below give T cell receptor beta chains drawn from one sample of a study of blood T cells in healthy people across ages. TCRdb independently ran MiXCR on the 5' RACE reads; one entry per CDR3 protein. The sample has hundreds of thousands of distinct CDR3 sequences, around two fifths seen once. Sequencing was performed on blood. Every receptor here comes from a man of 80 years or more in good health. Each CDR3 is given with its conserved first and last residue. The D gene is left open where the match is weak. Only some rows state a clone size, as once, few, many or a class for expanded clones.

CDR3nt: TGTGCCAGCAGCCAGAACCTAGCGGGAGGGCCGGAGACCCAGTACTTC; CDR3aa: CASSQNLAGGPETQYF; abundance: few; v_gene: TRBV14; d_gene: TRBD2; j_gene: TRBJ2-5
CDR3nt: TGTGCCAGCACGGGGACAGCCTATTTGGGGGCCAACGTCCTGACTTTC; CDR3aa: CASTGTAYLGANVLTF; abundance: few; v_gene: TRBV6-6; d_gene: TRBD1; j_gene: TRBJ2-6
CDR3nt: TGCAGTATTGTGCGAAGGGCTAGCGGGTCAGAGACCCAGTACTTC; CDR3aa: CSIVRRASGSETQYF; abundance: few; v_gene: TRBV20-1; d_gene: TRBD2; j_gene: TRBJ2-5
CDR3nt: TGCGCCAGCAGCTTCGGCGATAGCGGCTACGAGCAGTACTTC; CDR3aa: CASSFGDSGYEQYF; abundance: .; v_gene: TRBV5-1; d_gene: .; j_gene: TRBJ2-7
CDR3nt: TGCGCCAGCAGCCAAGGGCCCGTCCTGGCTTTCAATGAGCAGTTCTTC; CDR3aa: CASSQGPVLAFNEQFF; abundance: few; v_gene: TRBV4-3; d_gene: .; j_gene: TRBJ2-1
CDR3nt: TGTGCCAGCAGCTTAGGGGCTAGACGCTACGAGCAGTACTTC; CDR3aa: CASSLGARRYEQYF; abundance: .; v_gene: TRBV7-6; d_gene: .; j_gene: TRBJ2-7
CDR3nt: TGTGCCAGCAGCTTAGGAGGACTAGCCGCCAATGAGCAGTACTTC; CDR3aa: CASSLGGLAANEQYF; abundance: .; v_gene: TRBV7-2; d_gene: TRBD2; j_gene: TRBJ2-5
CDR3nt: TGTGCCAGCAGCCAAAAACGGGGACAGGCGAACCTCTACGAGCAGTACTTC; CDR3aa: CASSQKRGQANLYEQYF; abundance: few; v_gene: TRBV7-2; d_gene: TRBD1; j_gene: TRBJ2-7
CDR3nt: TGTGCCACCAGTGACAGAAAAGGGGACAGGCCCTCCTACAATGAGCAGTTCTTC; CDR3aa: CATSDRKGDRPSYNEQFF; abundance: .; v_gene: TRBV24-1; d_gene: TRBD1; j_gene: TRBJ2-1
CDR3nt: TGTGCCACCAGCAGTCCCCGGACCAACTCTGGGGCCAACGTCCTGACTTTC; CDR3aa: CATSSPRTNSGANVLTF; abundance: few; v_gene: TRBV15; d_gene: .; j_gene: TRBJ2-6
CDR3nt: TGTGCCAGCAGCGGACCGGACAGGGGGGCTGAAGCTTTCTTT; CDR3aa: CASSGPDRGAEAFF; abundance: few; v_gene: TRBV9; d_gene: TRBD1; j_gene: TRBJ1-1
CDR3nt: TGTGCCAGCAGTTACTCCGGACGGCGGGGAGCTCGCGATGAGCAGTTCTTC; CDR3aa: CASSYSGRRGARDEQFF; abundance: .; v_gene: TRBV6-2/TRBV6-3; d_gene: .; j_gene: TRBJ2-1
CDR3nt: TGTGCCAGCAGACTCACCGGGACTCCATACAATGAGCAGTTCTTC; CDR3aa: CASRLTGTPYNEQFF; abundance: .; v_gene: TRBV13; d_gene: .; j_gene: TRBJ2-1
CDR3nt: TGTGCCAGCAGTTACCCCCTTAGCGGGGGGCCTATCAACGAGCAGTACTTC; CDR3aa: CASSYPLSGGPINEQYF; abundance: once; v_gene: TRBV6-2/TRBV6-3; d_gene: TRBD2; j_gene: TRBJ2-7
CDR3nt: TGCAGCGTTGTAATCGGAGTTCGCGGGGAGCTGTTTTTT; CDR3aa: CSVVIGVRGELFF; abundance: .; v_gene: TRBV29-1; d_gene: .; j_gene: TRBJ2-2
CDR3nt: TGTGCCAGCTCACCACGAGGGACAGCCCCCTCCTACGAGCAGTACTTC; CDR3aa: CASSPRGTAPSYEQYF; abundance: .; v_gene: TRBV18; d_gene: TRBD1; j_gene: TRBJ2-7
CDR3nt: TGCAGTGCTGCACAGGGATTCGAGTACGAGCAGTACTTC; CDR3aa: CSAAQGFEYEQYF; abundance: .; v_gene: TRBV20-1; d_gene: .; j_gene: TRBJ2-7
CDR3nt: TGCGCCAGCAGTGCCAACGGGGAGACCCAGTACTTC; CDR3aa: CASSANGETQYF; abundance: .; v_gene: TRBV10-2; d_gene: .; j_gene: TRBJ2-5
CDR3nt: TGTGCCAGCAGCCGCCCGGGGGCAGATACGCAGTATTTT; CDR3aa: CASSRPGADTQYF; abundance: few; v_gene: TRBV28; d_gene: .; j_gene: TRBJ2-3
CDR3nt: TGCAGTGCTAGAGATAAACAGAAGGGAAAGGAAAAACTGTTTTTT; CDR3aa: CSARDKQKGKEKLFF; abundance: .; v_gene: TRBV20-1; d_gene: .; j_gene: TRBJ1-4
CDR3nt: TGTGCCTGGAGTGTACGTGGGGGAAACACCATATATTTT; CDR3aa: CAWSVRGGNTIYF; abundance: .; v_gene: TRBV30; d_gene: .; j_gene: TRBJ1-3
CDR3nt: TGTGCCAGCAGTGTATCCCTACGGACAGTAAAAAACGAGACCCAGTACTTC; CDR3aa: CASSVSLRTVKNETQYF; abundance: .; v_gene: TRBV2; d_gene: .; j_gene: TRBJ2-5
CDR3nt: TGTGCCAGCTTGATCGACAGCAATAACTATGGCTACACCTTC; CDR3aa: CASLIDSNNYGYTF; abundance: .; v_gene: TRBV2; d_gene: .; j_gene: TRBJ1-2
CDR3nt: TGTGCCACCAGTGATTTTGTTGCGGGGGTCAATGAGCAGTTCTTT; CDR3aa: CATSDFVAGVNEQFF; abundance: .; v_gene: TRBV24-1; d_gene: TRBD2; j_gene: TRBJ2-1
CDR3nt: TGCGCCAGCAGCCTCGAACTCCAGGAACCCTACGAGCAGTACTTC; CDR3aa: CASSLELQEPYEQYF; abundance: once; v_gene: TRBV4-1; d_gene: .; j_gene: TRBJ2-7
CDR3nt: TGTGCCAGCAGCGTAGAACCGGGGCTTGGGTACGAGCAGTACTTC; CDR3aa: CASSVEPGLGYEQYF; abundance: .; v_gene: TRBV9; d_gene: .; j_gene: TRBJ2-7
CDR3nt: TGCGCCAGCAGCCAAGGGACGGACCAAGAGACCCAGTACTTC; CDR3aa: CASSQGTDQETQYF; abundance: .; v_gene: TRBV4-1; d_gene: .; j_gene: TRBJ2-5
CDR3nt: TGTGCCAGCTGGTCTGGGGCGGCCCTAAATCAGCCCCAGCATTTT; CDR3aa: CASWSGAALNQPQHF; abundance: .; v_gene: TRBV12-3/TRBV12-4; d_gene: .; j_gene: TRBJ1-5
CDR3nt: TGTGCCAGCAGCTTATCCGGGAGCGGAACGAACACTGAAGCTTTCTTT; CDR3aa: CASSLSGSGTNTEAFF; abundance: .; v_gene: TRBV7-9; d_gene: .; j_gene: TRBJ1-1
CDR3nt: TGTGCCAGCAGCACAGTACTGAACACTGAAGCTTTCTTT; CDR3aa: CASSTVLNTEAFF; abundance: .; v_gene: TRBV6-2/TRBV6-3; d_gene: .; j_gene: TRBJ1-1
CDR3nt: TGTGCCAGCAACAGACAGGGGAGGCACCAAGAGACCCAGTACTTC; CDR3aa: CASNRQGRHQETQYF; abundance: .; v_gene: TRBV7-9; d_gene: TRBD1; j_gene: TRBJ2-5
CDR3nt: TGTGCCAGCAGTTATAGGTTTAGGTCGGATGAGCAGTTCTTC; CDR3aa: CASSYRFRSDEQFF; abundance: .; v_gene: TRBV6-5; d_gene: .; j_gene: TRBJ2-1
CDR3nt: TGTGCCAGCAGCTTAGCCATCGGTCATGAGCAGTTCTTC; CDR3aa: CASSLAIGHEQFF; abundance: once; v_gene: TRBV7-2; d_gene: .; j_gene: TRBJ2-1
CDR3nt: TGTGCCAGCAGTGGGATAGCGGGGGGTGAGCAGTTCTTC; CDR3aa: CASSGIAGGEQFF; abundance: .; v_gene: TRBV6-2/TRBV6-3; d_gene: TRBD2; j_gene: TRBJ2-1
CDR3nt: TGTGCCAGCAGCTTCACTAGCGGAGACAATGAGCAGTACTTC; CDR3aa: CASSFTSGDNEQYF; abundance: many; v_gene: TRBV3-1; d_gene: TRBD2; j_gene: TRBJ2-5
CDR3nt: TGTGCCAGCAGCCATTCCGGGACAGACATCTATGGCTACACCTTC; CDR3aa: CASSHSGTDIYGYTF; abundance: .; v_gene: TRBV14; d_gene: TRBD1; j_gene: TRBJ1-2
CDR3nt: TGTGCCAGCTCACCGGGAGATCCTAGGACCTACGAGCAGTACTTC; CDR3aa: CASSPGDPRTYEQYF; abundance: many; v_gene: TRBV18; d_gene: .; j_gene: TRBJ2-7
CDR3nt: TGTGCCAGCAGCTTCCCTGCGGGAGGTGCAGATACGCAGTATTTT; CDR3aa: CASSFPAGGADTQYF; abundance: few; v_gene: TRBV7-2; d_gene: TRBD2; j_gene: TRBJ2-3
CDR3nt: TGTGCCATCAGTGTAGGGACTAGCGGAACGTACACAGATACGCAGTATTTT; CDR3aa: CAISVGTSGTYTDTQYF; abundance: .; v_gene: TRBV10-3; d_gene: TRBD2; j_gene: TRBJ2-3
CDR3nt: TGTGCCATCCAGGACAGGGCGAATCAGCCCCAGCATTTT; CDR3aa: CAIQDRANQPQHF; abundance: .; v_gene: TRBV10-3; d_gene: TRBD1; j_gene: TRBJ1-5
CDR3nt: TGTGCCAGCAGCCTAAGGGGGGGCTGGAACTATGGCTACACCTTC; CDR3aa: CASSLRGGWNYGYTF; abundance: few; v_gene: TRBV14; d_gene: .; j_gene: TRBJ1-2
CDR3nt: TGCAGCGTTACTAGGGGGCCCGAGCAGTACTTC; CDR3aa: CSVTRGPEQYF; abundance: .; v_gene: TRBV29-1; d_gene: TRBD1; j_gene: TRBJ2-7
CDR3nt: TGTGCCAGCAGCTTTCGGCGGGAGGGGATCGGTGAGCAGTTCTTC; CDR3aa: CASSFRREGIGEQFF; abundance: .; v_gene: TRBV7-9; d_gene: TRBD2; j_gene: TRBJ2-1
CDR3nt: TGTGCCAGCAGTTTATCCTACAAGTTCGCTGGGGCCAACGTCCTGACTTTC; CDR3aa: CASSLSYKFAGANVLTF; abundance: few; v_gene: TRBV28; d_gene: .; j_gene: TRBJ2-6
CDR3nt: TGTGCCAGCAGCTTAGACCCAGCGGGGACCTACAATGAGCAGTTCTTC; CDR3aa: CASSLDPAGTYNEQFF; abundance: few; v_gene: TRBV11-3; d_gene: TRBD2; j_gene: TRBJ2-1
CDR3nt: TGTGCCAGCAGTTTACGTGAGACTGTCCAAGAGACCCAGTACTTC; CDR3aa: CASSLRETVQETQYF; abundance: many; v_gene: TRBV12-3/TRBV12-4; d_gene: .; j_gene: TRBJ2-5
CDR3nt: TGTGCCAGCACCCTAGGACAGGGGCCCTCGGATGAGCAGTTCTTC; CDR3aa: CASTLGQGPSDEQFF; abundance: .; v_gene: TRBV12-3/TRBV12-4; d_gene: TRBD1; j_gene: TRBJ2-1
CDR3nt: TGTGCCAGCAGCCAAGTTCGGGGGTTGGTAGAGACCCAGTACTTC; CDR3aa: CASSQVRGLVETQYF; abundance: .; v_gene: TRBV3-1; d_gene: .; j_gene: TRBJ2-5
CDR3nt: TGTGCCAGCAGTTCTCGCGAAGTCAACACAGGTACGCAGTATTTT; CDR3aa: CASSSREVNTGTQYF; abundance: .; v_gene: TRBV12-3/TRBV12-4; d_gene: .; j_gene: TRBJ2-3
CDR3nt: TGCGCCAGCGGCCCGGGACAAATCACAGATACGCAGTATTTT; CDR3aa: CASGPGQITDTQYF; abundance: .; v_gene: TRBV5-1; d_gene: .; j_gene: TRBJ2-3
CDR3nt: TGTGCCAGCAGCTTAGTACAAACCAGCCCCTACGAGCAGTACTTC; CDR3aa: CASSLVQTSPYEQYF; abundance: .; v_gene: TRBV7-2; d_gene: .; j_gene: TRBJ2-7
CDR3nt: TGTGCCAGCAGCCGACCGACAGAGAACACTGAAGTTTTCTTT; CDR3aa: CASSRPTENTEVFF; abundance: once; v_gene: TRBV4-2; d_gene: .; j_gene: TRBJ1-1
CDR3nt: TGTGCCAGCAGTGTACGAGTGGGAGGAGGTCTGGAGACCCAGTACTTC; CDR3aa: CASSVRVGGGLETQYF; abundance: few; v_gene: TRBV2; d_gene: .; j_gene: TRBJ2-5
CDR3nt: TGTGCCAGCAGTTACTCTCCCCAGGGAACTCAAGAGACCCAGTACTTC; CDR3aa: CASSYSPQGTQETQYF; abundance: .; v_gene: TRBV6-5; d_gene: .; j_gene: TRBJ2-5
CDR3nt: TGTGCCAGCTGTCGACTTCAAGAGACCCAGTACTTC; CDR3aa: CASCRLQETQYF; abundance: many; v_gene: TRBV28; d_gene: .; j_gene: TRBJ2-5
CDR3nt: TGTGCCAGCAGCTCCGACAGGGGTTCGTACAATGAGCAGTACTTC; CDR3aa: CASSSDRGSYNEQYF; abundance: .; v_gene: TRBV7-6; d_gene: TRBD1; j_gene: TRBJ2-7